Shown below are 23 T cell receptor beta chains from a single sample sequenced in a study of tumor and adjacent non-tumor tissue in lung cancer. This sample's RNA came from whole unsorted tissue. TCRbeta libraries were built with three rounds of nested PCR, modified from ARM-PCR. A single record per CDR3 protein comes from TCRdb applying MiXCR to the multiplex PCR reads. The sample lists more than 60,000 distinct CDR3 sequences; over 70% were seen once. Sequenced: lung tumor tissue. These receptors all stem from a woman aged 45-65 years with non-small cell lung cancer.

In the case of this clonotype: Here the CDR3 omits its conserved ending phenylalanine or tryptophan, so a read error is the likely source. Here the CDR3 reads CSASSPSGLAGYYEQYL. The CDR3 DNA reads as TGCAGTGCTAGCTCCCCGAGCGGACTAGCGGGATACTACGAGCAGTACCTC. The chain carries TRBV20-1 and TRBJ2-7; 12 bases align to TRBD2. Germline V CDR1 and CDR2: DFQATT, SNEGSKA (reference sequence). V lost 3 bases, J lost 3 bases, and 12 bases stayed unmatched. The CDR3 has 17 amino acids.

Of note for this clonotype: The junction shows a germline mismatch at one end, possibly a read error. The chain combines TRBV5-4 with TRBJ2-7; D tentatively reads TRBD1 or TRBD2 (5 bases each). The CDR3 has 12 amino acids. CDR1 and CDR2 from the germline V gene are SGHNT and YYREEE (reference sequence). In DNA, the CDR3 is TGTGTCAGCAGTCGGGACCTATACGAGCTGTACTTC. Encoded protein: CVSSRDLYELYF.

Ten or more counts support this clonotype. This chain's CDR3 is CASSFGDAEAFF. The CDR3 DNA reads TGTGCCAGCAGTTTCGGGGACGCTGAAGCTTTCTTT. The chain uses TRBV12-3 or TRBV12-4 and TRBJ1-1; D perhaps matches TRBD1 (5 bases). V was trimmed by 3 bases and J by 6 bases, leaving 8 bases between them. The CDR3 covers 12 residues.

This clonotype was counted once. A much larger clone differs from this one at a single base, so this may be a read error. V is TRBV5-1 and J is TRBJ2-4; D might be TRBD1 (6 bases). Germline lookup yields CDR1 SGHRS and CDR2 YFSETQ. CDR3 size: 16 residues. V lost 5 bases and J 0 bases, leaving 15 bases between the germline ends. The chain's CDR3 is CASRPGQVTAKNIQYF. In nucleotides, the CDR3 is TGCGCCAGCAGACCGGGACAAGTCACAGCCAAAAACATTCAGTACTTC. Using reference TRBV5-1 and TRBJ2-4 for the parts outside the CDR3, the full variable domain is KAGVTQTPRYLIKTRGQQVTLSCSPISGHRSVSWYQQTPGQGLQFLFEYFSETQRNKGNFPGRFSGRQFSNSRSEMNVSTLELGDSALYLCASRPGQVTAKNIQYFGAGTRLSVL.

A word on this clonotype: A much larger clone differs by one base, so this may be a read error. This chain uses TRBV9 with TRBJ2-7; no clear D. There are 13 residues in the CDR3. V shed 8 bases and J shed 4 bases, with 16 bases lying between them. CDR1 SGDLS and CDR2 YYNGEE come from the germline V gene. CDR3 protein: CARGDSGGYEQYF. The CDR3 nucleotides are TGTGCCAGAGGTGATTCGGGCGGATACGAGCAGTACTTC.

To note about this clonotype: Germline is not matched at one junction end, which may reflect a read error. The CDR3 loop is CNVVDRERGLQETQYF. In nucleotides, the CDR3 is TGCAACGTTGTAGATAGGGAGAGGGGGCTACAAGAGACCCAGTACTTC. The rearrangement links TRBV29-1 to TRBJ2-5; 7 bases align to TRBD1. The CDR3 consists of 16 residues. Per the germline V gene, CDR1 is SQVTM and CDR2 is ANQGSEA.

With respect to this clonotype: The junction does not match germline at one end; this may be a read error. The chain recombines TRBV11-1 with TRBJ1-1, with 7 bases identical to TRBD1. This CDR3 has 12 residues. Germline assignment: CDR1 SGHAT and CDR2 FQDESV (reference sequence). CDR3 DNA sequence: TGTGCCAGCAACTCACAGGGGTTTGAAGTTTTCTTT. Translating it yields CASNSQGFEVFF.

Concerning this clonotype: One end of the junction does not line up with germline, which may come from a read error. V usage is TRBV29-1 and J usage is TRBJ2-1; 12 nucleotides align to TRBD2. The germline CDR1 and CDR2 sequences are SQVTM and ANQGSEA. The CDR3 sequence is 18 residues long. Written as DNA, the CDR3 is TGCAGCGTTGAAAAGGGGGGGACTAGCGGGTTGACCTACAATGAACAGTTCTTC. Translating gives CSVEKGGTSGLTYNEQFF.

The genes are TRBV11-1 and TRBJ2-7; possible D gene TRBD2, 5 bases. This CDR3 has 15 residues. V lost 5 bases and J lost 6, with 20 bases in between. Germline CDR1 reads SGHAT; CDR2 reads FQDESV (reference sequence). Here the CDR3 reads CASSLSPGLTCEQYF. The DNA for the CDR3 is TGTGCCAGCAGCCTGAGTCCGGGATTAACCTGCGAGCAGTACTTC.

A word on this clonotype: A read error is likely, as this CDR3 ends without the conserved phenylalanine or tryptophan. Because the CDR3's place on the DNA is in doubt, the DNA is left out and the CDR3 is given as listed by TCRdb. The chain links TRBV4-2 to TRBJ2-5; the DNA was not used to check the table's D call, TRBD2. A total of 15 residues make up the CDR3, ends included. Germline V gene lookup returns CDR1 LGHNA and CDR2 YNFKEQ. The CDR3 sequence is CVSSQERGSQETQYI.

Notes on this clonotype: This likely comes from a read error, as the CDR3 has no conserved phenylalanine or tryptophan at its end. The rearrangement joins TRBV12-3 or TRBV12-4 to TRBJ2-7; D uncertain. The CDR3 contains 14 residues. V was clipped by 2 bases and J by 2 bases, with 10 bases between them. In DNA, the CDR3 is TGTGCCAGCAGTTTATCGGTTAGGGCCTACGAGCAGTACCTC. Protein sequence: CASSLSVRAYEQYL.

The chain links TRBV14 to TRBJ2-7, with D perhaps given as TRBD1 or TRBD2 (5 bases each). The CDR3 loop spans 16 amino acids. Between the trimmed V and J ends, which lost 3 bases and 7 bases, there was a span of 22 bases. CDR1 and CDR2 (germline): SGHDN, FVKESK. The chain's CDR3 is CASSQGTGRKAWEQYF. CDR3 sequence (DNA): TGTGCCAGCAGCCAGGGGACGGGCAGGAAGGCATGGGAGCAGTACTTC.

The V call is TRBV7-9, the J call TRBJ2-1; 8 bases are shared with TRBD1. This CDR3 contains 17 residues. The germline gives CDR1 SEHNR, CDR2 FQNEAQ (reference sequence). With V trimmed by 1 base and J by 8 bases, 13 bases remained unmatched. CDR3 DNA sequence: TGTGCCAGCAGCTTAGTCTTCGGGAACAGGGGGATCGATGAGCAGTTCTTC. Its protein product is CASSLVFGNRGIDEQFF.

On this clonotype: Here the CDR3 omits its conserved ending phenylalanine or tryptophan, so a read error is the likely source. J is TRBJ2-2 and V is TRBV4-1; tentative D call: TRBD2 (5 bases). This CDR3 contains 16 residues. Germline V lookup: CDR1 MGHRA, CDR2 YSYEKL. The CDR3 nucleotides are TGCGCCTGCAGCCAAGAAGGAGGTCTAGTGACCGGGGAGCTGTTTGTT. Its translation: CACSQEGGLVTGELFV.

This clonotype showed up just a few times. This may stem from a read error, because a much larger clone lies one nucleotide away. J is TRBJ1-4 and V is TRBV5-1, with 9 bases fitting TRBD1. Germline values: CDR1 SGHRS, CDR2 YFSETQ. The CDR3 is 15 amino acids. CDR3 amino acids: CTSSSTGTGNEKLFF. CDR3 in DNA: TGCACCAGCAGCTCAACCGGGACAGGGAATGAAAAACTGTTTTTT. Full variable domain (missing parts from reference TRBV5-1 and TRBJ1-4): KAGVTQTPRYLIKTRGQQVTLSCSPISGHRSVSWYQQTPGQGLQFLFEYFSETQRNKGNFPGRFSGRQFSNSRSEMNVSTLELGDSALYLCTSSSTGTGNEKLFFGSGTQLSVL.

Comments on this clonotype: At one end the junction does not follow the germline gene, possibly because of a read error. The gene calls are TRBV6-2 or TRBV6-3 and TRBJ1-6; D possibly corresponds to TRBD1 (6 bases). Germline assignment: CDR1 MNHEY and CDR2 SVGEGT. The CDR3 spans 18 residues. The DNA for the CDR3 is TGTGGCAGCAGTTACGCCGGACAGTTTGGGATAGATAATTCACCCCTCCACTTT. Its translation is CGSSYAGQFGIDNSPLHF.

Worth noting for this clonotype: One junction end disagrees with the germline gene, perhaps due to a read error. V and J are TRBV6-2 or TRBV6-3 and TRBJ2-7, with D maybe TRBD1 (5 bases). This CDR3 comprises 14 residues. Germline-derived CDR1 and CDR2 are MNHEY and SVGEGT. In DNA form, the CDR3 reads TGTGCCAGCAAACGCCGTCCAGGGCCCTACGAACAGTACTTC. Protein product: CASKRRPGPYEQYF.

A remark on this clonotype: The junction does not match germline at one end; this may be a read error. This chain uses TRBV29-1 with TRBJ1-1; D is uncertain. The CDR3 is 11 amino acids. CDR1 and CDR2 from the germline V gene are SQVTM and ANQGSEA. The CDR3 coding sequence is TGTAGAGTTATCAGGAACACTGAAGCTTTCTTT. Translated, it gives CRVIRNTEAFF.

Remarks on this clonotype: This clone may be a read error of a much larger clone one base away. The chain combines TRBV28 with TRBJ2-3; D gene ambiguous. Germline lookup yields CDR1 MDHEN and CDR2 SYDVKM. The CDR3 totals 11 residues. The V end was cut by 10 bases, the J end by 0 bases, with 5 bases between. The CDR3 DNA follows: TGTGCCACTACTAGCACAGATACGCAGTATTTT. The encoded protein is CATTSTDTQYF. The full variable domain, with the rest looked up from reference TRBV28 and TRBJ2-3, is DVKVTQSSRYLVKRTGEKVFLECVQDMDHENMFWYRQDPGLGLRLIYFSYDVKMKEKGDIPEGYSVSREKKERFSLILESASTNQTSMYLCATTSTDTQYFGPGTRLTVL.

As concerns this clonotype: Germline is not matched at one junction end, which may reflect a read error. The V gene is TRBV9, the J gene TRBJ2-1, with D perhaps TRBD1 (5 bases). CDR1 SGDLS and CDR2 YYNGEE come from the germline V gene. This CDR3 is built from 15 residues. The CDR3 spells CASSIEGASYNVQFF. The CDR3 DNA follows: TGTGCCAGCAGCATAGAAGGGGCTTCCTACAATGTGCAGTTCTTC.

On this clonotype: This likely comes from a read error, as the CDR3 has no conserved phenylalanine or tryptophan at its end. Because the CDR3's place on the DNA is in doubt, the DNA is left out and the CDR3 is given as listed by TCRdb. This chain joins TRBV11-1 and TRBJ2-5; TRBD1, the table's D call, was not compared with the DNA. CDR1 and CDR2 from the germline V gene are SGHAT and FQDESV (reference sequence). The CDR3 is 14 residues long, counting both termini. CDR3 region: CDSSPGQGVETQYY.

Of note for this clonotype: One junction end disagrees with the germline gene, perhaps due to a read error. The chain employs TRBV6-6 and TRBJ2-1; 9 nucleotides align to TRBD2. The germline gives CDR1 MNHNY, CDR2 SVGAGI (reference sequence). This CDR3 comprises 14 residues. CDR3 sequence (DNA): TGTGCCGGCGGGAGCGGGAGGACCTACAATAAGCAGATCTTC. This codes for CAGGSGRTYNKQIF.

Turning to this clonotype: The CDR3 ends on some other residue instead of the conserved phenylalanine or tryptophan, so this is likely a read error. The V call is TRBV11-1, the J call TRBJ2-7; a weak D match, TRBD1 (5 bases). The CDR3 sequence is 15 residues long. Per germline, CDR1 SGHAT and CDR2 FQDESV (reference sequence). CDR3 region: CASSRKGAASYEQYS. The DNA of the CDR3 is TGTGCCAGCAGCCGGAAAGGGGCGGCCTCCTATGAGCAGTACTCC.